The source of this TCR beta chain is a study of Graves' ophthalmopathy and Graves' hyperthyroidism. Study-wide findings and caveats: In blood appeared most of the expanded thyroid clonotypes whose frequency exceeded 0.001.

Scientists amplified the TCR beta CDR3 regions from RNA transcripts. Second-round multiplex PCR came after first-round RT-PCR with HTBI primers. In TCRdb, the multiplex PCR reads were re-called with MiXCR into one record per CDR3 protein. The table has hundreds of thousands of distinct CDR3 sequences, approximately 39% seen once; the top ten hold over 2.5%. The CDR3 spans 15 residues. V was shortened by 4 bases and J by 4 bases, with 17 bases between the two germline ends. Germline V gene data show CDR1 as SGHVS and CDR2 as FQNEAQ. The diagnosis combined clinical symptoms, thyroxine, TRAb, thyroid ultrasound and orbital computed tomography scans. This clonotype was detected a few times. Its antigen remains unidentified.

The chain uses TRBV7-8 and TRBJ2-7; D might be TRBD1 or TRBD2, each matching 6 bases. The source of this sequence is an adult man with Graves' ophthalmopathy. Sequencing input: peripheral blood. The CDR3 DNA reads TGTGCCAGCAGCTGGGGGGCCGGCTTGGGATACGAGCAGTACTTC. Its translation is CASSWGAGLGYEQYF.